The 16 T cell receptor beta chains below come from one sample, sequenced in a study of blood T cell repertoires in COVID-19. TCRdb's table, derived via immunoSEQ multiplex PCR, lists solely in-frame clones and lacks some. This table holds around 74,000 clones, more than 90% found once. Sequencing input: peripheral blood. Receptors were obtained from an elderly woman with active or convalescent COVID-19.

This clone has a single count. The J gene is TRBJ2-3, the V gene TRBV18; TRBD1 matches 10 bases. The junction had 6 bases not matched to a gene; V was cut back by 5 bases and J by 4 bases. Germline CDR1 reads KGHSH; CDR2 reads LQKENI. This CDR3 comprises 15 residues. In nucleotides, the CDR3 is TGTGCCAGCTCAACGAGAGGACAGGGGGCAGATACGCAGTATTTT. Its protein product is CASSTRGQGADTQYF.

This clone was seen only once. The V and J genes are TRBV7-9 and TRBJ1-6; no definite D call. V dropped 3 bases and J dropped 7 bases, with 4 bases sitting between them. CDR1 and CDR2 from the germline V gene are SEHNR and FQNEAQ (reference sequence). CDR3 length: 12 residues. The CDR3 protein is CASSFSNSPLHF. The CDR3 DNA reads TGTGCCAGCAGCTTTAGCAATTCACCCCTCCACTTT.

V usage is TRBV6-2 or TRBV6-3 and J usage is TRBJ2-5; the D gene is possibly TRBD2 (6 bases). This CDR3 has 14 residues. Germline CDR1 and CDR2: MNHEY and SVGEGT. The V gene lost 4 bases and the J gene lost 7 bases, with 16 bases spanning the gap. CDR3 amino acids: CASSWAGRRATQYF. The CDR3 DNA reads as TGTGCCAGCAGTTGGGCGGGGAGACGAGCGACCCAGTACTTC.

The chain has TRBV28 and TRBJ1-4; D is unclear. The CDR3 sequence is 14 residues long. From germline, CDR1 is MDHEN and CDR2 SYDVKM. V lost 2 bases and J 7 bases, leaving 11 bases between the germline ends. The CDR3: CASSLPSGSEKLFF. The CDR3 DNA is TGTGCCAGCAGTTTACCGTCAGGAAGTGAAAAACTGTTTTTT. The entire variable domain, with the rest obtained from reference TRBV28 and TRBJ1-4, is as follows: DVKVTQSSRYLVKRTGEKVFLECVQDMDHENMFWYRQDPGLGLRLIYFSYDVKMKEKGDIPEGYSVSREKKERFSLILESASTNQTSMYLCASSLPSGSEKLFFGSGTQLSVL.

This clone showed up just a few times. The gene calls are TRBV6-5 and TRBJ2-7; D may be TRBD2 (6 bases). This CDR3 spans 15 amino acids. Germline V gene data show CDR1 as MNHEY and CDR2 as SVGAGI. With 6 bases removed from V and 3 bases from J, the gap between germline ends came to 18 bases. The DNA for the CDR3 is TGTGCCAGCAGCCTCACCGGGACTGGAGTCTACGAGCAGTACTTC. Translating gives CASSLTGTGVYEQYF.

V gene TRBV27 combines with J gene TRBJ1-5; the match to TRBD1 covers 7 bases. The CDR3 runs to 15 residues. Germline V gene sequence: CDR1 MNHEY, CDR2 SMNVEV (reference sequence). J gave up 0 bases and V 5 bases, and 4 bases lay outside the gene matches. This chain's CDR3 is CASSQGVISNQPQHF. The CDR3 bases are TGTGCCAGCAGTCAGGGGGTGATTAGCAATCAGCCCCAGCATTTT.

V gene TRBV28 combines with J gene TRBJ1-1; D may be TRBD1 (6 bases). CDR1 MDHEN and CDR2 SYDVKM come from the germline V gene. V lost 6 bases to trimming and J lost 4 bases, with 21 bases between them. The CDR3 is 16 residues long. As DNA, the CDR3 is TGTGCCAGCAGCTCTCGGGGTAGGGGGAAGTTCACTGAAGCTTTCTTT. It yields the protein CASSSRGRGKFTEAFF. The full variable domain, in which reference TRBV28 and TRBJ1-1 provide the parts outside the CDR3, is DVKVTQSSRYLVKRTGEKVFLECVQDMDHENMFWYRQDPGLGLRLIYFSYDVKMKEKGDIPEGYSVSREKKERFSLILESASTNQTSMYLCASSSRGRGKFTEAFFGQGTRLTVV.

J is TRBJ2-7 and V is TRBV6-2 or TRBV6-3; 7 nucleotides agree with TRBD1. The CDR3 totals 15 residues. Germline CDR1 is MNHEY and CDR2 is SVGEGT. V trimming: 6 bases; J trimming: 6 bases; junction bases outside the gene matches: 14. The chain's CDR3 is CASSPHRDRVGEQYF. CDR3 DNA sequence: TGTGCCAGCAGCCCGCATCGAGACAGGGTGGGCGAGCAGTACTTC.

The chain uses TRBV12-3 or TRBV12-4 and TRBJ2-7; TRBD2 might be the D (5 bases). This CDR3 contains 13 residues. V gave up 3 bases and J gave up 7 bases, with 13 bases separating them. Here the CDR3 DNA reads TGTGCCAGCAGTTTTGAGGGTGTCAGAGAGCAGTACTTC. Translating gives CASSFEGVREQYF.

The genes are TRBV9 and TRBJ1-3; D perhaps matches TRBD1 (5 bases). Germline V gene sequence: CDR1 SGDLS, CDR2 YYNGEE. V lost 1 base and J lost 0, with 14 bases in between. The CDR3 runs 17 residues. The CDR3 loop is CASSVSGRDISGNTIYF. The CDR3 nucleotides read TGTGCCAGCAGCGTAAGTGGCAGGGATATCTCTGGAAACACCATATATTTT.

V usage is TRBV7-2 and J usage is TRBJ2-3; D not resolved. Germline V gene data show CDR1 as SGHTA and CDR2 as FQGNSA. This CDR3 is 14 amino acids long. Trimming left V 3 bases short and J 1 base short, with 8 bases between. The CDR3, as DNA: TGTGCCAGCAGCTTCCAGGCCCGCACAGATACGCAGTATTTT. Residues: CASSFQARTDTQYF.

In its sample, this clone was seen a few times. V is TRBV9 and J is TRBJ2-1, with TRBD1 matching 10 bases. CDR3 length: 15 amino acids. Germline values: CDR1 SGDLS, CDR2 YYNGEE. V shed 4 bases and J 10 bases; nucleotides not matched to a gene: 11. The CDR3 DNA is TGTGCCAGCAGCCCGCCCCTGACAGGGGGCAGGGAGCAGTTCTTC. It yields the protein CASSPPLTGGREQFF.

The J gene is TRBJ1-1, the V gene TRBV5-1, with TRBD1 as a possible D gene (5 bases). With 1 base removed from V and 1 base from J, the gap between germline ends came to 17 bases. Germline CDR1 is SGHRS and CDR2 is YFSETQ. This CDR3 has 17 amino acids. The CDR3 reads CASSLRRQKHRNTEAFF. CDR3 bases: TGCGCCAGCAGCTTGAGGAGACAGAAACACAGGAACACTGAAGCTTTCTTT.

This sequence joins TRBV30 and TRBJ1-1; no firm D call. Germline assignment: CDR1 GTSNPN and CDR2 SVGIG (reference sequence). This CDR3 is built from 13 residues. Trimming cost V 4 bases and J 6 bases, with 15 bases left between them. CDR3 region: CAWKERVLAEAFF. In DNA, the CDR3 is TGTGCCTGGAAGGAACGGGTCTTGGCTGAAGCTTTCTTT. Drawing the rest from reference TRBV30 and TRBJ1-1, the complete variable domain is SQTIHQWPATLVQPVGSPLSLECTVEGTSNPNLYWYRQAAGRGLQLLFYSVGIGQISSEVPQNLSASRPQDRQFILSSKKLLLSDSGFYLCAWKERVLAEAFFGQGTRLTVV.

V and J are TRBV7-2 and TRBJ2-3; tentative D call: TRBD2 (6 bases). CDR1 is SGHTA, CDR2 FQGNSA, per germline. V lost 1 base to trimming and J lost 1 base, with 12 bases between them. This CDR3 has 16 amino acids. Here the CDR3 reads CASSLVGGAGTDTQYF. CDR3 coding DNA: TGTGCCAGCAGCTTAGTAGGCGGGGCGGGCACAGATACGCAGTATTTT. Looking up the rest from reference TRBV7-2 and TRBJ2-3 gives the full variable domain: GAGVSQSPSNKVTEKGKDVELRCDPISGHTALYWYRQSLGQGLEFLIYFQGNSAPDKSGLPSDRFSAERTGGSVSTLTIQRTQQEDSAVYLCASSLVGGAGTDTQYFGPGTRLTVL.

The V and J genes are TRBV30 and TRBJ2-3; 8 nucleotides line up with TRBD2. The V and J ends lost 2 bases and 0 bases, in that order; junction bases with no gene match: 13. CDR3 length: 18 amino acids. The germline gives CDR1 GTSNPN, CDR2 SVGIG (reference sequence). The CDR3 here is CAWSPPDSGGRSTDTQYF. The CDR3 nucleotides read TGTGCCTGGAGTCCACCCGACTCGGGGGGGCGGAGCACAGATACGCAGTATTTT.